These 28 T cell receptor beta chains originate from one sample sequenced in a study of beta chain features in type 1 diabetes. The sequenced template was cDNA made from the entire isolated RNA. TCRdb keeps only in-frame clones here, not all; method: immunoSEQ multiplex PCR. The table records roughly 610,000 clones, less than 20% of them present only once. The sequenced sample was naive CD4+ T cells from blood. The receptors come from a man aged 18 to 29 in good health.

The chain is built from TRBV7-3 and TRBJ1-4; D uncertain. V lost 5 bases to trimming and J lost 3 bases, with 7 bases between them. CDR3 length: 13 residues. In germline, CDR1 is SGHTA, CDR2 FQGTGA. The CDR3 DNA follows: TGTGCCAGCAGCCGTGGCCCTAATGAAAAACTGTTTTTT. This sequence encodes CASSRGPNEKLFF. The full variable domain, its missing parts supplied by reference TRBV7-3 and TRBJ1-4, is GAGVSQTPSNKVTEKGKYVELRCDPISGHTALYWYRQSLGQGPEFLIYFQGTGAADDSGLPNDRFFAVRPEGSVSTLKIQRTERGDSAVYLCASSRGPNEKLFFGSGTQLSVL.

J is TRBJ2-3 and V is TRBV5-1; 13 bases map to TRBD2. CDR1 and CDR2 (germline): SGHRS, YFSETQ. There are 17 residues in the CDR3. After removal of 1 base from V and 1 base from J, the junction contained 3 bases not matched to a gene. CDR3: CASSLMGTSGGTDTQYF. CDR3 bases: TGCGCCAGCAGCTTGATGGGGACTAGCGGGGGCACAGATACGCAGTATTTT.

A remark on this clone: Within the sample, other DNA sequences also encode this same CDR3. The chain links TRBV9 to TRBJ1-4; weak D call: TRBD1 (6 bases). The CDR3 has 14 residues. V dropped 2 bases and J dropped 8 bases, with 13 bases sitting between them. Germline loops: CDR1 SGDLS, CDR2 YYNGEE. For the CDR3, the DNA is TGTGCCAGCAGCGTGGGGCAGGGGAACGAAAAACTGTTTTTT. Its protein is CASSVGQGNEKLFF.

V usage is TRBV21-1 and J usage is TRBJ2-1; the table gives TRBD2 as D, unverified against the DNA. TRBV21-1 is an annotated pseudogene. CDR3 length: 16 residues. DNA of the CDR3: TGTGCCAGCAGCTCTCCCCTCCGGGAGCGGCCCAATGAGCAGTTCTTC. Translated: CASSSPLRERPNEQFF.

This clone was seen a handful of times. This chain joins TRBV28 and TRBJ1-2; the D is unclear. The germline CDR1 and CDR2 sequences are MDHEN and SYDVKM. This CDR3 comprises 16 residues. Trimming stripped 7 bases from V and 3 bases from J, with 21 bases between. Here the CDR3 DNA reads TGTGCCAGCATTGCGACGCCACGATTTAGCTACTATGGCTACACCTTC. Residues: CASIATPRFSYYGYTF.

This clone appeared a few times. The chain combines TRBV5-1 with TRBJ2-7, with 7 bases matching TRBD1. V was pared by 4 bases and J by 6 bases, with 10 bases of the junction left unmatched. The CDR3 covers 14 residues. Germline V gives CDR1 SGHRS, CDR2 YFSETQ. The CDR3 DNA reads as TGCGCCAGCAGCCGACAGGGAACCCCTGGCGAGCAGTACTTC. Translation: CASSRQGTPGEQYF.

In this sample, this clone turned up a few times. The chain employs TRBV11-2 and TRBJ2-4; 8 bases align to TRBD1. Germline CDR1 reads SGHAT; CDR2 reads FQNNGV. V was pared by 2 bases and J by 3 bases, with 9 bases of the junction left unmatched. The length of the CDR3 is 17 residues. The CDR3 nucleotides read TGTGCCAGCAGCTTAACCGGGACAGGACATAACAAAAACATTCAGTACTTC. Its translation is CASSLTGTGHNKNIQYF. Full variable domain (rest looked up from reference TRBV11-2 and TRBJ2-4): EAGVAQSPRYKIIEKRQSVAFWCNPISGHATLYWYQQILGQGPKLLIQFQNNGVVDDSQLPKDRFSAERLKGVDSTLKIQPAKLEDSAVYLCASSLTGTGHNKNIQYFGAGTRLSVL.

This chain joins TRBV9 and TRBJ1-3, with 9 nucleotides matching TRBD1. The CDR3 has 17 residues. The germline V gene encodes CDR1 SGDLS and CDR2 YYNGEE. After removal of 2 bases from V and 0 bases from J, the junction contained 6 bases not matched to a gene. CDR3 sequence reads: CASSVRDRDTSGNTIYF. In DNA form, the CDR3 reads TGTGCCAGCAGCGTGAGGGACAGGGACACCTCTGGAAACACCATATATTTT.

The V gene is TRBV18, the J gene TRBJ2-7, with 8 nucleotides matching TRBD1. This CDR3 contains 15 residues. J gave up 3 bases and V 3 bases, and 7 bases lay outside the gene matches. From germline, CDR1 is KGHSH and CDR2 LQKENI. CDR3 bases: TGTGCCAGCTCACCTACACCGGGACAGGACTACGAGCAGTACTTC. It is translated as CASSPTPGQDYEQYF.

The chain uses TRBV10-3 and TRBJ1-3; D possibly corresponds to TRBD1 (5 bases). Germline CDR1 is ENHRY and CDR2 is SYGVKD. V was trimmed by 4 bases and J by 4 bases, leaving 14 bases between them. The CDR3 runs 15 residues. CDR3 in DNA: TGTGCCATCAGTGCAACTCTGGGGGGAGGAAACACCATATATTTT. Translating it yields CAISATLGGGNTIYF.

The chain carries TRBV12-5 and TRBJ2-1, with 8 bases identical to TRBD1. The V and J ends lost 0 bases and 6 bases, in that order; junction bases with no gene match: 7. The germline CDR1 and CDR2 sequences are LGHNT and FRNRAP. CDR3 length equals 16 residues. The CDR3 reads CASGLVLDRVANEQFF. As DNA, the CDR3 is TGTGCTAGTGGTTTGGTACTGGACAGGGTGGCCAATGAGCAGTTCTTC.

The rearrangement links TRBV7-9 to TRBJ1-5; D remains unclear. The CDR3 consists of 13 residues. The V end was cut by 0 bases, the J end by 7 bases, with 7 bases between. Germline CDR1 SEHNR, CDR2 FQNEAQ (reference sequence). The chain's CDR3 is CASSLAVAQPQHF. CDR3 nucleotide sequence: TGTGCCAGCAGCTTAGCAGTGGCCCAGCCCCAGCATTTT.

This clone showed up just a few times. The rearrangement joins TRBV15 to TRBJ1-2; the D gene is possibly TRBD1 (6 bases). Germline loops: CDR1 LNHNV, CDR2 YYDKDF (reference sequence). CDR3 size: 13 residues. The V end was cut by 3 bases, the J end by 8 bases, with 13 bases between. The CDR3 sequence is CATSRDSRPGYTF. The CDR3 DNA reads TGTGCCACCAGCAGGGACAGTCGCCCCGGCTACACCTTC. Based on the CDR3 plus reference TRBV15 and TRBJ1-2, the full variable domain is DAMVIQNPRYQVTQFGKPVTLSCSQTLNHNVMYWYQQKSSQAPKLLFHYYDKDFNNEADTPDNFQSRRPNTSFCFLDIRSPGLGDTAMYLCATSRDSRPGYTFGSGTRLTVV.

This clone was seen a handful of times. The chain links TRBV18 to TRBJ2-5; D remains unclear. The CDR3 runs to 14 residues. CDR1 and CDR2 from the germline V gene are KGHSH and LQKENI. The V and J ends lost 2 bases and 2 bases respectively, with 9 bases between them. The CDR3 loop reads CASSPWSAQETQYF. The CDR3 region has the DNA TGTGCCAGCTCACCATGGTCAGCACAAGAGACCCAGTACTTC.

This clone came up a few times. The chain combines TRBV28 with TRBJ2-7; D is undetermined. This CDR3 contains 13 residues. Per the germline V gene, CDR1 is MDHEN and CDR2 is SYDVKM. Deletions cut 3 bases from V and 2 bases from J, with 8 bases between. CDR3 amino acids: CASSLGRPYEQYF. The CDR3 DNA follows: TGTGCCAGCAGTTTGGGCAGACCCTACGAGCAGTACTTC. The full variable domain, with the rest looked up from reference TRBV28 and TRBJ2-7, is DVKVTQSSRYLVKRTGEKVFLECVQDMDHENMFWYRQDPGLGLRLIYFSYDVKMKEKGDIPEGYSVSREKKERFSLILESASTNQTSMYLCASSLGRPYEQYFGPGTRLTVT.

This chain joins TRBV14 and TRBJ2-1; 12 nucleotides match TRBD2. With V trimmed by 4 bases and J by 4 bases, 2 bases remained unmatched. CDR1 is SGHDN and CDR2 is FVKESK in the germline V gene. This CDR3 spans 15 amino acids. As DNA, the CDR3 is TGTGCCAGCAGCCGGACTAGCGGGAAATACAATGAGCAGTTCTTC. Protein: CASSRTSGKYNEQFF.

This chain connects TRBV9 to TRBJ2-2, with D perhaps being TRBD1 or TRBD2 (5 bases each). The length of the CDR3 is 15 residues. Trimming took off 4 bases at V and 4 bases at J, with 14 bases between the two ends. The V gene's germline CDR1 is SGDLS and CDR2 YYNGEE. This chain's CDR3 is CASSPYHGGTGELFF. For the CDR3, the DNA is TGTGCCAGCAGCCCCTACCATGGGGGCACCGGGGAGCTGTTTTTT. The whole variable domain, filled in from reference TRBV9 and TRBJ2-2, reads DSGVTQTPKHLITATGQRVTLRCSPRSGDLSVYWYQQSLDQGLQFLIQYYNGEERAKGNILERFSAQQFPDLHSELNLSSLELGDSALYFCASSPYHGGTGELFFGEGSRLTVL.

The gene calls are TRBV30 and TRBJ2-3; the D gene is possibly TRBD2 (5 bases). Germline loops: CDR1 GTSNPN, CDR2 SVGIG (reference sequence). This CDR3 region has 11 residues. V was trimmed by 4 bases and J by 6 bases, leaving 8 bases between them. As DNA, the CDR3 is TGTGCCTGGAATCGGGATGATACGCAGTATTTT. As protein: CAWNRDDTQYF.

The CDR3 sequence: CASSTTATEAFF. CDR3 in DNA: TGTGCCAGCAGCACCACGGCCACTGAAGCTTTCTTT. This sequence joins TRBV11-2 and TRBJ1-1; D uncertain. The ends were cut back, 5 bases at V and 4 bases at J, with 8 bases in the middle. CDR1 and CDR2 from the germline V gene are SGHAT and FQNNGV. The length of the CDR3 is 12 residues.

CDR3 in DNA: TGTGCCAGCTCGCGAACCGGGACAGAAGGCTACACCTTC. Translating it yields CASSRTGTEGYTF. The gene calls are TRBV18 and TRBJ1-2; 7 nucleotides line up with TRBD1. CDR1 and CDR2 (germline): KGHSH, LQKENI. V shed 6 bases, J shed 8 bases, and the junction held 9 bases outside the gene matches. The CDR3 has 13 amino acids.

The genes are TRBV1 and TRBJ2-1; whether TRBD2, the table's D call, matches the DNA was not checked. TRBV1 has pseudogene status. The CDR3 length is 17 residues. In nucleotides, the CDR3 is TGCACCAGCAGCCAAGCAGGCGAGCGGATCTCCTACAATGAGCAGTTCTTC. Encoded protein: CTSSQAGERISYNEQFF.

The sample holds a few counts of this clone. The CDR3 sequence: CASSAFRDQNNEQFF. DNA of the CDR3: TGTGCCAGCAGCGCCTTCCGGGACCAAAACAATGAGCAGTTCTTC. The rearrangement links TRBV6-1 to TRBJ2-1; D may be TRBD1 or TRBD2 (5 bases each). CDR1 and CDR2 from the germline V gene are MNHNS and SASEGT. This CDR3 spans 15 amino acids. The V end was cut by 6 bases, the J end by 5 bases, with 17 bases between.

The chain joins TRBV29-1 to TRBJ2-1; TRBD1 might be the D (6 bases). The CDR3 runs 14 residues. Germline CDR1 and CDR2: SQVTM and ANQGSEA. V was clipped by 0 bases and J by 4 bases, with 10 bases between them. CDR3 sequence (DNA): TGCAGCGTTGAAGATCGAGGACAGTACAATGAGCAGTTCTTC. This translates into CSVEDRGQYNEQFF.

This clone was observed a handful of times. At one boundary the junction diverges from the germline segment, which might be a read error. The chain links TRBV7-7 to TRBJ2-7; 8 nucleotides match TRBD1. CDR3 length equals 14 residues. Germline V CDR1 and CDR2: SSHAT, FNYEAQ (reference sequence). CDR3 loop: CASSHPQGAREQYF. The CDR3 nucleotides are TGTGCTAGCAGCCATCCGCAGGGGGCGAGGGAGCAGTACTTC.

This clone was seen more than once but under ten times. The rearrangement links TRBV18 to TRBJ1-6; D is perhaps TRBD1 (6 bases). Trimming took 1 base from V and 8 from J, leaving 12 bases between them. Germline CDR1 KGHSH, CDR2 LQKENI. The CDR3 extends over 15 amino acids. The CDR3 coding sequence is TGTGCCAGCTCACCACTTCAGGGGATGTATTCACCCCTCCACTTT. Translated: CASSPLQGMYSPLHF.

This clone has a handful of counts. The V gene is TRBV7-9, the J gene TRBJ1-4; D is undetermined. Trimming stripped 5 bases from V and 0 bases from J, with 13 bases between. The V gene's germline CDR1 is SEHNR and CDR2 FQNEAQ (reference sequence). The length of the CDR3 is 16 residues. The CDR3 nucleotides are TGTGCCAGCAGCCCGCGGGGAGCTGCAACTAATGAAAAACTGTTTTTT. This encodes CASSPRGAATNEKLFF.

This sequence joins TRBV2 and TRBJ1-2; no reliable D call. Trimming stripped 0 bases from V and 6 bases from J, with 11 bases between. This CDR3 is built from 14 residues. Germline V gives CDR1 SNHLY, CDR2 FYNNEI. Here the CDR3 DNA reads TGTGCCAGCAGTGAAGCGCTTCAGACACATGGCTACACCTTC. Amino acid sequence: CASSEALQTHGYTF.

The chain links TRBV5-1 to TRBJ2-4, with D unresolved. Germline CDR1 is SGHRS and CDR2 is YFSETQ. The CDR3 is 11 residues long. Trimming cost V 0 bases and J 13 bases, with 8 bases left between them. The CDR3 bases are TGCGCCAGCAGCTTGGAGGCCAAACAGTACTTC. Residues: CASSLEAKQYF.